This entry is about one TCR beta chain. The CDR3 covers 14 residues. Germline V gives CDR1 DFQATT, CDR2 SNEGSKA (reference sequence). Through a sample-barcoded 5' primer and a J-beta primer mix, a second PCR was run for about 6 to 11 cycles. MiXCR was run by TCRdb on the 5' RACE reads, yielding one entry per CDR3 protein. Of 1.5 million to 2 million distinct CDR3 sequences in the sample, 35% to 50% are singletons; the top ten hold more than 20%. This entry belongs to a study of blood T cells in healthy people across ages. The J gene is TRBJ2-4, the V gene TRBV20-1; tentatively, D is TRBD2 (5 bases). The J call is doubtful: the DNA matches TRBJ2-7 better. The receptor was isolated from a human donor in good health. The sequencing input was blood. DNA for the CDR3: TGCAGTGCTACAGGACTTATACCCGGGAACGAGCAGTACTTC. Protein product: CSATGLIPGNEQYF.